This T cell receptor (beta chain) was documented in a study of neoadjuvant nivolumab and ipilimumab in lung cancer. V was shortened by 0 bases and J by 4 bases, with 11 bases between the two germline ends. The CDR3 is 15 residues long. Germline-derived CDR1 and CDR2 are SGHRS and YFSETQ. Study-wide points: Compared with tumor-adjacent uninvolved lung, resected tumors showed greater richness and clonality. Only a small number of samples underwent TCR sequencing. Pretherapy blood TCR richness correlated positively with resected tumor richness. Only two of four nivolumab-treated tumors gained richness and clonality by surgery.

TCRdb keeps only in-frame clones here, not all; method: immunoSEQ multiplex PCR. The table shows 25,000 to 35,000 clones, with more than 90% occurring only once. For this clone: Its antigen is as yet unknown.

The chain has TRBV5-1 and TRBJ2-1; D is unresolved. The sample here was peripheral blood, taken after neoadjuvant nivolumab, alone or with ipilimumab, at or shortly before surgery. The TCR was taken from an adult with non-small cell lung cancer. CDR3 sequence reads: CASSLEFPEYNEQFF. CDR3 in DNA: TGCGCCAGCAGCTTGGAATTCCCGGAGTACAATGAGCAGTTCTTC.